Described below is a single T cell receptor beta chain sequence and its context. Its antigen is as yet unknown. The sample belongs to a study of post-analysis software for immune sequencing data. The TCR beta cDNA libraries carried unique molecular identifiers. TCRdb independently ran MiXCR on the PCR reads; one entry per CDR3 protein. This sample has approximately 460,000 distinct CDR3 sequences, with less than 45% found just once. The CDR3 is 15 amino acids. Germline CDR1 reads MNHEY; CDR2 reads SMNVEV (reference sequence). V was trimmed by 6 bases and J by 1 base, leaving 16 bases between them. The study, taken as a whole, reports: Comparison of patients with controls showed roughly five TRBV segments more frequent in patients, TRBV5-6, TRBV5-1 and TRBV20-1 among them.

J is TRBJ2-7 and V is TRBV27; the D gene is possibly TRBD1 (6 bases). This sequence was found in a girl aged 5-17 years with multiple sclerosis. The material sequenced was blood. The CDR3 spells CASRARQDRSYEQYF. The CDR3 DNA follows: TGTGCCAGCAGAGCAAGACAGGATCGATCCTACGAGCAGTACTTC.